The clone carrying this T cell receptor (beta chain) was counted between two and nine times. The data originate from a study of cytotoxic CD8 clonotypes in ibrutinib-treated CLL. The assay was immunoSEQ multiplex PCR, and TCRdb's table has in-frame clones only and misses some. There are roughly 330,000 clones in the sample; about 61% occur only once, and around 6.5% lies in the top ten. Trimming took off 4 bases at V and 8 bases at J, with 5 bases between the two ends. Germline CDR1 and CDR2: SGHVS and FQNEAQ. The CDR3 spans 11 residues. This TCR derives from a human donor with chronic lymphocytic leukemia. The sequenced sample was PBMCs, obtained after 36 months of ibrutinib treatment. The V call is TRBV7-8, the J call TRBJ2-2, with D hard to call. CDR3 DNA: TGTGCCAGCAGCTCTGTGGGGGAGCTGTTTTTT. The encoded protein is CASSSVGELFF.